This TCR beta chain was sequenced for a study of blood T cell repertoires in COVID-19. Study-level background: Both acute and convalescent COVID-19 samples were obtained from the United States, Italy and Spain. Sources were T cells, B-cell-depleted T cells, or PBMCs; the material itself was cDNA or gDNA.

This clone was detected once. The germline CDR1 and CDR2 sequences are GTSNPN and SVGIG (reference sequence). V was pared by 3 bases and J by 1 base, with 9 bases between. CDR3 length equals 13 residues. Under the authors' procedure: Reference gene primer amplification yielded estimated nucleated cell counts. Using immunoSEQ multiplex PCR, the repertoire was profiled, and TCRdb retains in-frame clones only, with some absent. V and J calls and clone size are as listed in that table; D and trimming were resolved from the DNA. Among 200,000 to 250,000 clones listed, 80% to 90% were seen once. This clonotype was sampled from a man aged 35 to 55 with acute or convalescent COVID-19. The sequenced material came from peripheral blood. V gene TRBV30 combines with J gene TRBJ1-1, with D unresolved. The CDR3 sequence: CAWRGRGNTEAFF. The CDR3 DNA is TGTGCCTGGAGAGGCCGGGGGAACACTGAAGCTTTCTTT.